These T cell receptor beta chains were read from a single sample in a study of OX40 agonist ivuxolimab in advanced cancers. Assay used: immunoSEQ multiplex PCR; TCRdb lists only in-frame clones, some missing. The profile shows 20,000 to 25,000 clones, 84% of them singletons. Here the sequenced sample was CD4+ or CD8+ T cells sorted from blood, taken in a trial of the OX40 agonist ivuxolimab. The receptors were sampled from an adult with an advanced solid tumor such as melanoma, head and neck, liver or kidney cancer. Each CDR3 is given with its conserved first and last residue. A D gene is named only where the DNA matches it firmly.

j_gene: TRBJ2-1; d_gene: .; v_gene: TRBV6-1; CDR3aa: CASSEAWDWAYNEQFF
j_gene: TRBJ2-7; d_gene: .; v_gene: TRBV16; CDR3aa: CASSQLHLLYYEQYF
j_gene: TRBJ1-2; d_gene: TRBD1; v_gene: TRBV27; CDR3aa: CASSNRQGANYGYTF
j_gene: TRBJ1-6; d_gene: .; v_gene: TRBV5-1; CDR3aa: CASSLEPNSPLHF
j_gene: TRBJ1-1; d_gene: .; v_gene: TRBV7-9; CDR3aa: CASSLGVGGDEAFF
j_gene: TRBJ1-2; d_gene: .; v_gene: TRBV6-5; CDR3aa: CASSSAETRMEYGYTF
j_gene: TRBJ2-1; d_gene: .; v_gene: TRBV6-5; CDR3aa: CASSISENNEQFF
j_gene: TRBJ1-1; d_gene: .; v_gene: TRBV7-9; CDR3aa: CASILVPHENTEAFF
j_gene: TRBJ2-2; d_gene: .; v_gene: TRBV6-1; CDR3aa: CASTRGIDTGELFF
j_gene: TRBJ2-7; d_gene: .; v_gene: TRBV2; CDR3aa: CASSEAEGFAYEQYF
j_gene: TRBJ2-2; d_gene: .; v_gene: TRBV27; CDR3aa: CASGYRENTGELFF
j_gene: TRBJ2-3; d_gene: TRBD2; v_gene: TRBV6-5; CDR3aa: CASSLSGSWADTQYF
j_gene: TRBJ1-1; d_gene: .; v_gene: TRBV9; CDR3aa: CASSVEGVGMNTEAFF
j_gene: TRBJ1-2; d_gene: TRBD1; v_gene: TRBV30; CDR3aa: CAFFPGTAFGYTF
j_gene: TRBJ1-2; d_gene: .; v_gene: TRBV7-9; CDR3aa: CASSLIGVYTF
j_gene: TRBJ2-7; d_gene: TRBD1; v_gene: TRBV7-9; CDR3aa: CASSLGTGVINEQYF
j_gene: TRBJ2-5; d_gene: TRBD1; v_gene: TRBV6-5; CDR3aa: CASSRTTGSSETQYF
j_gene: TRBJ2-1; d_gene: .; v_gene: TRBV5-4; CDR3aa: CASSWTVGDNEQFF
j_gene: TRBJ2-3; d_gene: .; v_gene: TRBV27; CDR3aa: CASSVPPLTDTQYF
j_gene: TRBJ1-2; d_gene: .; v_gene: TRBV19; CDR3aa: CASRDEGRSYTF
j_gene: TRBJ1-2; d_gene: .; v_gene: TRBV7-6; CDR3aa: CASSLGAGDGYTF
j_gene: TRBJ2-7; d_gene: TRBD2; v_gene: TRBV7-9; CDR3aa: CASSLGVLASGYEQYF
j_gene: TRBJ2-7; d_gene: .; v_gene: TRBV18; CDR3aa: CASSPPGRRGYEQYF
j_gene: TRBJ2-1; d_gene: .; v_gene: TRBV7-8; CDR3aa: CASSLHRNNEQFF
j_gene: TRBJ2-5; d_gene: TRBD2; v_gene: TRBV7-8; CDR3aa: CASSPWTGGETQYF
j_gene: TRBJ1-1; d_gene: .; v_gene: TRBV5-1; CDR3aa: CASSLEVGAEAFF
j_gene: TRBJ2-2; d_gene: TRBD1; v_gene: TRBV28; CDR3aa: CASSTDRAGGELFF
j_gene: TRBJ2-6; d_gene: .; v_gene: TRBV21-1; CDR3aa: CASSGEPGHRSGANVLTF
j_gene: TRBJ2-2; d_gene: TRBD2; v_gene: TRBV5-1; CDR3aa: CAKLSWRGGGPNTGELFF
j_gene: TRBJ2-4; d_gene: .; v_gene: TRBV28; CDR3aa: CASSLAARWTAKNIQYF
j_gene: TRBJ2-3; d_gene: .; v_gene: TRBV5-4; CDR3aa: CASSLYRSFSTDTQYF
j_gene: TRBJ2-3; d_gene: TRBD2; v_gene: TRBV7-3; CDR3aa: CASSSGTSVSTDTQYF
j_gene: TRBJ2-1; d_gene: TRBD2; v_gene: TRBV11-2; CDR3aa: CASSLWGEGTYNEQFF
j_gene: TRBJ2-1; d_gene: .; v_gene: TRBV5-8; CDR3aa: CASSLLASGEQFF
j_gene: TRBJ2-2; d_gene: TRBD2; v_gene: TRBV15; CDR3aa: CATSRAPSGRTGELFF
j_gene: TRBJ2-2; d_gene: TRBD2; v_gene: TRBV30; CDR3aa: CAWRASTSFDLAGGARIGGELFF